A single sample is the source of the 19 T cell receptor beta chains below, sequenced in a study of CD8+CD57+ T cells in acquired aplastic anemia. Patients sequenced had flow cytometry evidence of CD8+CD57+ cell expansion. Genomic DNA, the template, was used for profiling of the TCR beta VDJ and CDR3. TCRdb independently ran MiXCR on the reads; one entry per CDR3 protein. The repertoire holds roughly 160,000 distinct CDR3 sequences, with around 50% as singletons. Material for sequencing was sorted CD4+, CD8+, or CD8+CD57+ T cells (not recorded which) from PBMCs. The receptors shown here come from a human donor with aplastic anemia.

This clonotype was recorded once. This chain uses TRBV20-1 with TRBJ2-7; 8 bases line up with TRBD1. The junction had 3 bases not matched to a gene; V was cut back by 4 bases and J by 4 bases. The CDR3 covers 12 residues. The V gene's germline CDR1 is DFQATT and CDR2 SNEGSKA (reference sequence). The CDR3 DNA reads TGCAGTGCTACAAGACAGGGGTACGAGCAGTACTTC. As protein: CSATRQGYEQYF.

In nucleotides, the CDR3 is TGTGCCAGCAGTCTCCAATCCCGGACAGGGACACCCCTCCACTTT. Protein product: CASSLQSRTGTPLHF. The J gene is TRBJ1-6, the V gene TRBV28; 8 nucleotides match TRBD1. The CDR3 loop spans 15 amino acids. Germline CDR1 MDHEN, CDR2 SYDVKM. J lost 11 bases, V lost 5 bases, and 11 bases had no gene match.

The sample holds many counts of this clonotype. The rearrangement links TRBV7-2 to TRBJ2-1, with D perhaps matching TRBD1 (6 bases). The CDR3 contains 14 residues. V was trimmed by 4 bases and J by 6 bases, leaving 13 bases between them. The V gene's germline CDR1 is SGHTA and CDR2 FQGNSA. CDR3 residues: CASSSSLQGNEQFF. The CDR3 DNA reads as TGTGCCAGCAGCTCATCCCTACAGGGCAATGAGCAGTTCTTC.

This clonotype was seen at least ten times. The CDR3 here is CASSFGLAGRNEQFF. The CDR3 nucleotides read TGCGCCAGCAGCTTTGGACTAGCGGGGCGCAATGAGCAGTTCTTC. J is TRBJ2-1 and V is TRBV5-1, with TRBD2 identical over 12 bases. The CDR3 spans 15 residues. Germline CDR1 reads SGHRS; CDR2 reads YFSETQ. Germline trimming cut 2 bases from V and 6 bases from J; bases unmatched to any gene: 3.

In its sample, this clonotype was seen many times. The chain joins TRBV9 to TRBJ2-1; weak D call: TRBD2 (5 bases). CDR3 length: 12 residues. The V end lost 4 bases, the J end lost 7 bases, and 9 bases lay between the germline ends. From germline, CDR1 is SGDLS and CDR2 YYNGEE. The CDR3 nucleotides are TGTGCCAGCAGCATACTAGGGAATGAGCAGTTCTTC. Amino acid sequence: CASSILGNEQFF.

The sample holds a few counts of this clonotype. The chain joins TRBV10-3 to TRBJ2-5; 7 bases line up with TRBD2. Trimming at V came to 3 bases and at J to 3 bases, leaving 1 base not matched to a gene. Germline CDR1 is ENHRY and CDR2 is SYGVKD. This CDR3 spans 13 amino acids. In DNA, the CDR3 is TGTGCCATCAGTGATGCGGGGGAAGAGACCCAGTACTTC. Translation: CAISDAGEETQYF.

The chain recombines TRBV20-1 with TRBJ1-2; 8 bases fit TRBD1. The CDR3 sequence is 13 residues long. Germline V gene sequence: CDR1 DFQATT, CDR2 SNEGSKA (reference sequence). Unmatched junction bases numbered 0, after V lost 1 base and J lost 2 bases. The CDR3 region is CSARAGGNYGYTF. Here the CDR3 DNA reads TGCAGTGCTAGAGCAGGGGGCAACTATGGCTACACCTTC.

This chain links TRBV12-3 or TRBV12-4 with TRBJ2-5; D call uncertain. The J call is uncertain, as TRBJ2-7 better fits the DNA end. The CDR3 is 13 amino acids. In DNA form, the CDR3 reads TGTGCCAGCAGTTTGGTCCCCAGCTACGAGCAGTACTTC. Its protein product is CASSLVPSYEQYF.

The table lists this clonotype with a few counts. V and J are TRBV4-3 and TRBJ2-3, with TRBD2 identical over 11 bases. J gave up 1 base and V 2 bases, and 5 bases lay outside the gene matches. The CDR3 extends over 17 amino acids. Germline CDR1 reads LGHNA; CDR2 reads YSLEER. The CDR3 DNA follows: TGCGCCAGCAGCCAAACTAGCGGGAGTTTTGGCACAGATACGCAGTATTTT. Its protein product is CASSQTSGSFGTDTQYF.

The J gene is TRBJ2-4, the V gene TRBV11-3, with a tentative D call TRBD1 (5 bases). This CDR3 spans 15 amino acids. With 1 base removed from V and 2 bases from J, the gap between germline ends came to 9 bases. Germline V lookup: CDR1 SGHNT, CDR2 YENEEA. The CDR3 coding sequence is TGTGCCAGCAGCTTAGTGGACACAACCAAAAACATTCAGTACTTC. Protein sequence: CASSLVDTTKNIQYF. Variable domain in full (rest from reference TRBV11-3 and TRBJ2-4): EAGVVQSPRYKIIEKKQPVAFWCNPISGHNTLYWYLQNLGQGPELLIRYENEEAVDDSQLPKDRFSAERLKGVDSTLKIQPAELGDSAVYLCASSLVDTTKNIQYFGAGTRLSVL.

At least ten counts were recorded for this clonotype. This chain joins TRBV13 and TRBJ2-3; maybe TRBD1 (5 bases). The CDR3 sequence is 14 residues long. Germline CDR1 reads PRHDT; CDR2 reads FYEKMQ (reference sequence). V dropped 2 bases and J dropped 4 bases, with 10 bases sitting between them. CDR3 amino acids: CASSLFQGSDTQYF. CDR3 sequence (DNA): TGTGCCAGCAGCTTATTCCAGGGATCAGATACGCAGTATTTT.

The chain links TRBV29-1 to TRBJ2-3; 10 positions match TRBD2. The junction had 10 bases not matched to a gene; V was cut back by 6 bases and J by 4 bases. CDR1 and CDR2 from the germline V gene are SQVTM and ANQGSEA. This CDR3 has 15 amino acids. DNA for the CDR3: TGCAGCGTAGATGCGAGACTAGCGGGCTCAGATACGCAGTATTTT. Translating gives CSVDARLAGSDTQYF.

This clonotype has a handful of counts. This chain connects TRBV12-3 or TRBV12-4 to TRBJ2-7, with 10 bases lining up with TRBD1. The V gene end was trimmed by 5 bases and the J gene end by 6 bases; junction bases not matched to a gene: 7. This CDR3 region has 14 residues. In DNA form, the CDR3 reads TGTGCCAGCAGTGACCGGGACAGGGGCCTCGAGCAGTACTTC. This gives the protein CASSDRDRGLEQYF.

In its sample, this clonotype was seen a few times. The CDR3 loop reads CASGGARTDTQYF. The CDR3 DNA reads as TGTGCCAGCGGGGGGGCTCGCACAGATACGCAGTATTTT. The chain couples TRBV2 to TRBJ2-3, with D perhaps matching TRBD2 (7 bases). The V end lost 8 bases, the J end lost 1 base, and 10 bases lay between the germline ends. The CDR3 is made up of 13 amino acids. Germline V CDR1 and CDR2: SNHLY, FYNNEI.

The chain has TRBV27 and TRBJ2-3, with 10 bases identical to TRBD1. The CDR3 loop spans 14 amino acids. The germline CDR1 and CDR2 sequences are MNHEY and SMNVEV (reference sequence). V lost 9 bases, J lost 4 bases, and 7 bases stayed unmatched. The CDR3 nucleotides are TGTGCCAGTCAGGGACAGGGGAAGGCAGATACGCAGTATTTT. The encoded protein is CASQGQGKADTQYF.

This clonotype was counted at least ten times. This chain uses TRBV19 with TRBJ2-1; TRBD1 agrees at 7 bases. The CDR3 has 16 amino acids. Germline CDR1 and CDR2: LNHDA and SQIVND (reference sequence). Trimming cost V 6 bases and J 1 base; bases outside gene matches: 9. In nucleotides, the CDR3 is TGTGCCAGTAGAGAAGACAGGGCTAGGTCCTACAATGAGCAGTTCTTC. Translation gives CASREDRARSYNEQFF. The full variable domain, with the rest looked up from reference TRBV19 and TRBJ2-1, is DGGITQSPKYLFRKEGQNVTLSCEQNLNHDAMYWYRQDPGQGLRLIYYSQIVNDFQKGDIAEGYSVSREKKESFPLTVTSAQKNPTAFYLCASREDRARSYNEQFFGPGTRLTVL.

The rearrangement joins TRBV12-3 or TRBV12-4 to TRBJ1-2, with D unresolved. V lost 2 bases, J lost 7 bases, and 11 bases lay in between. The CDR3 runs to 13 residues. The CDR3 sequence: CASSLLQTAGYTF. DNA of the CDR3: TGTGCCAGCAGTTTATTGCAGACTGCTGGCTACACCTTC.

V and J are TRBV7-3 and TRBJ2-3, with D perhaps assigned TRBD1 or TRBD2 (6 bases each). Trimming cost V 5 bases and J 6 bases, with 15 bases left between them. The CDR3 totals 14 residues. CDR1 is SGHTA, CDR2 FQGTGA, per germline. CDR3 protein: CASSPRGAGDTQYF. The CDR3 DNA reads TGTGCCAGCAGCCCTAGGGGGGCCGGGGATACGCAGTATTTT.

This rearrangement joins TRBV20-1 to TRBJ2-3, with D tentatively TRBD2 (7 bases). The CDR3 covers 16 residues. CDR1 is DFQATT, CDR2 SNEGSKA, per germline (reference sequence). V lost 3 bases and J 0 bases, leaving 16 bases between the germline ends. The CDR3 reads CSARRGGGPSTDTQYF. As DNA, the CDR3 is TGCAGTGCTAGGCGGGGCGGGGGCCCTAGCACAGATACGCAGTATTTT.